Described below is a single TCR beta chain sequence and its context. Its antigen is as yet unknown. The sample is drawn from a study of shared clonotypes between healthy human individuals. In replicate PCRs of sorted subsets, 150 to 200 ng DNA, tens of thousands of T cell genomes, was used. Only in-frame clones appear in the TCRdb table, and some are missing; sequencing was by immunoSEQ multiplex PCR. The sample holds 2 million to 2.5 million clones, 85% to 95% seen once. There are 14 residues in the CDR3. From germline, CDR1 is MDHEN and CDR2 SYDVKM. V dropped 6 bases and J dropped 2 bases, with 13 bases sitting between them. Study-wide results and caveats: Measured sharing among donors was expected to vary with sequencing depth. Compared with clonotypes that all four donors shared, non-shared clonotypes had lower generation probabilities.

This chain connects TRBV28 to TRBJ1-1; weak D call: TRBD1 (5 bases). The receptor was derived from a man aged 18 to 35 in good health. Some clones in this sample may be carry-over from other donors' samples. The sequencing sample was made of naive CD4+ T cells from PBMCs. Described subset: CD45RA+ positively selected. CDR3 amino acids: CASRISGGNTEAFF. Written as DNA, the CDR3 is TGTGCCAGCAGGATTAGCGGGGGAAACACTGAAGCTTTCTTT.